This T cell receptor beta chain originates from a study of early stage breast cancer tumors (dated by TCRdb to between 2016 and 2019). About the investigation overall: Of the roughly 17 invasive breast tumors, approximately 11 were found to be estrogen receptor-positive, progesterone receptor-positive and HER2-negative. About 70% of the 12 ER+/PR+/HER2- tumors were invasive ductal carcinomas, while the other four were invasive lobular carcinomas. Across all samples, more than 2.5 million templates representing about 1,100,000 unique clonotypes were detected. A read coverage of roughly 10-fold per sample was achieved on average.

The junction shows trimming of 3 bases on V and 1 base on J, plus 6 bases between the germline ends. The CDR3 sequence holds 13 residues, the cysteine and phenylalanine included. Solely the CDR3 DNA is kept, with 39 bases framed from the first base. According to the germline V gene, CDR1 reads SGHTA and CDR2 reads FQGTGA. A note on this clone: The antigen this receptor binds is unknown. No per-base quality is available; no much larger clone lies one base away.

Each sample was amplified as two independent genomic DNA replicates: around 0.45 ug for blood and approximately 1.4 ug for tumor or normal breast. Following the manufacturer's instructions, the ImmunoSeq Intro kit was used to carry out TCRB sequencing on genomic DNA. Multiplex PCR ran around 29 cycles with proprietary primers and spike-in control sequences for absolute quantification. Single-end 150-bp reads were used to sequence an 87-bp fragment covering the CDR3 and the flanking V and J genes. Seven samples, each with two replicates, were multiplexed per lane of an Illumina MiSeq using version 3.0 chemistry. On the study's bioinformatics: The vendor's proprietary pipeline handled the raw data processing, merging both replicates into a single result for each sample. A clonotype was defined as productive rearrangements that share the same V-gene family, CDR3 amino acid sequence and J-gene segment. Clonality was computed as 1 minus the normalized Shannon entropy (Pielou evenness) of TCRB abundances. T cell density was estimated as total templates divided by the number of input cells, with the number of input cells inferred from the DNA input amount. Recon with default parameters was used to estimate total repertoire diversity and clonality. A clonotype counted as tumor-enriched if its abundance in tumor exceeded 0.1% and was at least 32-fold higher than its abundance in normal breast. The table was pulled from immuneACCESS by TCRdb, which kept in-frame rearrangements only. Such tables lose some clones; where checked, under half of the loss comes from unresolved V genes, and the rest has no known cause. D and trimming come from the DNA, and the V and J calls and clone size come from that table. The sample data list about 19,000 clones, and around four fifths of these were observed just once. Together, the top ten hold over 1.5% of the sample.

The study profiled bulk TCR beta-chain repertoires in matched peripheral blood, tumor and adjacent normal breast tissue taken from fewer than 20 patients with early-stage breast cancer. Before surgery, whole blood (roughly 4.5-10 mL) was collected into EDTA tubes and processed within 2 hours. Peripheral blood mononuclear cells were isolated by Ficoll-Paque centrifugation in SepMate-50 tubes. PBMCs were cryopreserved in roughly 90% FBS with approximately 10% DMSO in aliquots of roughly 1.9 to 4.5 million cells and stored in liquid nitrogen. Genomic DNA was extracted with the Qiagen AllPrep DNA/RNA Mini kit. General conclusions and limits of the study: Enriched TCRB sequences shared across patients were mostly commonly generated sequences, unlikely to play an important role in the tumor microenvironment. Compared with adjacent normal breast tissue, tumors had about 2.6-fold higher T cell density and higher clonality. Repertoires from blood and normal breast were more alike than repertoires from blood and tumor, and in about 85% of the 16 patients, comparing each tissue with blood separated tumor from normal. Bulk genomic DNA sequencing of unsorted cells missed chain pairing and functional markers such as CD4, CD8 and FOXP3. Because the cohort was small, analysis by tumor subtype was not possible.

The receptor's source is a person aged 65-85 years with breast cancer. The sequencing input was blood. The receptor chain draws on TRBV7-3 and TRBJ1-1; matching of 5 bases hints at TRBD1 as the D gene. Read as DNA, the sequence is TGTGCCAGCAGCTTCAGGGAGAACACTGAAGCTTTCTTT. This yields the protein CASSFRENTEAFF.